This TCR beta chain was sequenced for a study of a mutant IDH1 vaccine in newly diagnosed glioma. Across the whole study: Of treated patients, around 62% were men and 37.5% women, averaging about 40 years. Those enrolled had earlier been treated with radiotherapy, temozolomide, or both, mostly both.

Points on this clone: Its antigen is currently unknown.

Regarding time point: baseline, week 1 (first vaccination visit). The treatment denotes: pre-vaccination baseline after standard-of-care therapy. Study findings and constraints: Vaccine-induced responses were seen in 85% to 95% of patients, spanning several MHC alleles.

Data came from immunoSEQ multiplex PCR; TCRdb stores just in-frame clones and leaves some out. The repertoire holds some 16,000 clones, with just under 80% as singletons. Germline values: CDR1 LNHDA, CDR2 SQIVND (reference sequence). The length of the CDR3 is 14 residues. V was clipped by 6 bases and J by 3 bases, with 14 bases between them. This sequence joins TRBV19 and TRBJ1-1; tentative D call: TRBD1 (6 bases). The source of this sequence is a man between 40 and 49 years old with glioma. Sequenced here: PBMCs, sampled from a glioma patient treated with radiotherapy, temozolomide or both. CDR3 in DNA: TGTGCCAGTAGCCAGGCAGGGGTCTACACTGAAGCTTTCTTT. This translates into CASSQAGVYTEAFF.